This T cell receptor beta chain was observed in a study of CXCR3-negative and CXCR3-positive naive CD8 T cells (dated by TCRdb to about 2019). For the wider study: In total, 130 million or so TRB reads were obtained, which works out to roughly 1.5 +/- 0.3 million reads per library. The diversity and physicochemical repertoire analyses included eleven to twelve donors pooled from two independent experiments. Naive subsets from about 5 donors and memory cells from 3 donors were included in the TRBV-TRBJ cluster analysis.

Each CD8+ T cell subset was flow-sorted in triplicate, with under 350,000 cells per subset placed directly into RLT lysis buffer. Peripheral blood mononuclear cells were isolated from buffy coats by standard density gradient centrifugation. An RNeasy Mini Kit was used to extract total RNA from the sorted cells. The CDR3 goes from the cysteine to the phenylalanine over 14 residues. No DNA is listed. Concerning this clonotype itself: Its recognized antigen is unknown.

These reads were obtained on a NextSeq 550. The Human TCR Profiling Kit (MiLaboratory) was used to prepare UMI-labeled 5' RACE TRB cDNA libraries. cDNA synthesis used the entire amount of extracted RNA, and PCR amplification then used the entire amount of cDNA produced. Libraries were prepared in parallel with an identical number of PCR cycles. The study's own analysis went as follows. MIGEC and MiXCR extracted about 50,000 +/- 10,000 unique UMI-labeled TRB cDNA molecules per library, requiring at least two reads per UMI. On average, roughly 40,000 +/- 10,000 functional in-frame TRB CDR3 nucleotide clonotypes lacking stop codons were found per library. After each sample was downsampled to 5000 UMI-labeled TRB molecules, VDJtools was used to calculate diversity metrics such as normalized Shannon-Wiener and Chao1. VDJtools computed clonotype-size-weighted physicochemical properties of the central five CDR3 residues: interaction energy, strength, volume and Kidera factor 4. Reads reprocessed by TCRdb are summarized as one entry per CDR3 protein sequence, and DNA is absent. The V and J calls were not made by the authors but by TCRdb's processing. This sample's table lists about 28,000 distinct CDR3 sequences. Of the sample, roughly a tenth falls within the top ten clones.

The paper as a whole reports these results and caveats: Freshly isolated PBMCs were used for most assays because CXCR3 expression went down partially after cryopreservation. Because surface CD5, which is linked to self-reactivity in mice, was comparable between the naive subsets, TCR interaction strength was also inferred from TRB CDR3 physicochemical properties. Within the same donor, TRBV-TRBJ usage looked similar between naive CXCR3-negative and CXCR3-positive cells, but memory cells had distinct patterns. Both naive subsets had comparably high repertoire diversity, while memory CD8+ T cells had much lower repertoire diversity.

Sequencing input: memory CD8+ T cells from blood. The cell subset or site tag for this specimen amounts to: conventional CD8+ memory T cells (TMEM), sorted as controls. The clonotype was recovered from a human donor in good health. Some clones in this sample may be carry-over from other donors' samples. This chain joins TRBV21-1 to TRBJ2-7; the TRBD1 assignment by TCRdb is unverifiable without DNA. TRBV21-1 is a recognized pseudogene. The CDR3 has the sequence CASSKGTGAYEQYF.